The clone carrying this T cell receptor beta chain was found many times. From germline, CDR1 is DFQATT and CDR2 SNEGSKA (reference sequence). The CDR3 is made up of 14 amino acids. Trimming removed 6 bases from V and 0 bases from J, with 12 bases in between. The template for TCR beta VDJ and CDR3 sequence profiling was genomic DNA. TCRdb re-analysed the reads in MiXCR, keeping a single row per CDR3 protein. The data contain 400,000 to 450,000 distinct CDR3 sequences, approximately 70% of them singletons. The data were taken from a study of CD8+CD57+ T cells in acquired aplastic anemia. About the research overall: Quantities of DNA derived from sorted CD4+ and CD8+ cells averaged around 3 ug.

The material sequenced was sorted CD4+, CD8+, or CD8+CD57+ T cells (not recorded which) from PBMCs. J is TRBJ2-1 and V is TRBV20-1; D call uncertain. This clonotype was obtained from a human donor in good health, serving as a control. The CDR3: CSATFLTSYNEQFF. CDR3 coding DNA: TGCAGTGCCACCTTCCTTACCTCCTACAATGAGCAGTTCTTC.